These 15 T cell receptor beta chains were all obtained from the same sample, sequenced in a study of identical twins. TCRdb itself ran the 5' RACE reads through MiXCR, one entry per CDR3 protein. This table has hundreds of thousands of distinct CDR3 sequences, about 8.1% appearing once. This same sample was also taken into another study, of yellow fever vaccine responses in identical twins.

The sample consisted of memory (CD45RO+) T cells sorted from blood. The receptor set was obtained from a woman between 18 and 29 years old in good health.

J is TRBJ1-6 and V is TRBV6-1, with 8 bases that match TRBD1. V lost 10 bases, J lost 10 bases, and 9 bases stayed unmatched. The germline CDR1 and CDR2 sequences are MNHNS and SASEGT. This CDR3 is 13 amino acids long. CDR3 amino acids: CATADRDQSPLHF. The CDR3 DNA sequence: TGTGCCACGGCGGACAGGGACCAATCACCCCTCCACTTT.

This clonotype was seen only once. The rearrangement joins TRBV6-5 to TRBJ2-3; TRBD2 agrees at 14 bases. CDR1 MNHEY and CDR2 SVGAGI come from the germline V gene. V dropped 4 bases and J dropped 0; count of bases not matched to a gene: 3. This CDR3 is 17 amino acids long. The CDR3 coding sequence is TGTGCCAGCAGTTGGACTAGCGGGGGGCCGAGCACAGATACGCAGTATTTT. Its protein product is CASSWTSGGPSTDTQYF.

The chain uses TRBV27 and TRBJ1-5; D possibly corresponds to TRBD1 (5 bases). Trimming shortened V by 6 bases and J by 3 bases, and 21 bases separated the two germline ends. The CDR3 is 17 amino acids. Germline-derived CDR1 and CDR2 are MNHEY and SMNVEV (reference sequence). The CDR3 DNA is TGTGCCAGCAGACAGAAGGAATGGGGGAGATTCAATCAGCCCCAGCATTTT. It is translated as CASRQKEWGRFNQPQHF.

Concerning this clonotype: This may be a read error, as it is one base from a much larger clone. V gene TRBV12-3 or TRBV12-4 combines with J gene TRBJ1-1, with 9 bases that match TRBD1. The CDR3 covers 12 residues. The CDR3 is CASRLGTGITFF. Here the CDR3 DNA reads TGTGCCAGCAGGTTAGGGACAGGGATTACTTTCTTT.

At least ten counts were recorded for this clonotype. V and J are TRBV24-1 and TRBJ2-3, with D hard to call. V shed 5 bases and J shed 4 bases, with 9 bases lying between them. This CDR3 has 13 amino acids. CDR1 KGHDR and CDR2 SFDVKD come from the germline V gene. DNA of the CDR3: TGTGCCACCAGTGGATTGCCGCCAGATACGCAGTATTTT. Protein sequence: CATSGLPPDTQYF.

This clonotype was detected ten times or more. The CDR3 loop is CASSGTALGRELFF. The CDR3 DNA sequence: TGTGCCAGCAGTGGGACGGCGTTGGGAAGGGAGCTGTTTTTT. V and J are TRBV27 and TRBJ2-2; D possibly uses TRBD1 or TRBD2 (5 bases each). V lost 5 bases and J lost 9, with 16 bases in between. There are 14 residues in the CDR3. The germline CDR1 and CDR2 sequences are MNHEY and SMNVEV (reference sequence).

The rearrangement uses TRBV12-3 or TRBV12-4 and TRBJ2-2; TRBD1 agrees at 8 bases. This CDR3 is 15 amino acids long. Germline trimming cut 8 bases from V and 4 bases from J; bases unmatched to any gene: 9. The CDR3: CASEQQGVSTGELFF. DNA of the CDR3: TGTGCCAGCGAACAACAGGGGGTGTCCACCGGGGAGCTGTTTTTT.

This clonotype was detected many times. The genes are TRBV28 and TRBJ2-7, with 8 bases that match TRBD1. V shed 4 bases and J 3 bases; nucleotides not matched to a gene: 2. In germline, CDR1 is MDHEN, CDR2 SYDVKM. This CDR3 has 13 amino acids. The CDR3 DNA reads TGTGCCAGCAGTTCGGGACAGGACTACGAGCAGTACGTC. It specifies CASSSGQDYEQYV.

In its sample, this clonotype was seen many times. This chain's CDR3 is CASSYLGARANTEAFF. CDR3 bases: TGTGCCAGCAGTTACTTGGGGGCAAGAGCGAACACTGAAGCTTTCTTT. The chain joins TRBV6-5 to TRBJ1-1; tentatively, D is TRBD1 (6 bases). This CDR3 region has 16 residues. CDR1 MNHEY and CDR2 SVGAGI come from the germline V gene. Between the trimmed V and J ends, which lost 1 base and 1 base, there was a span of 13 bases.

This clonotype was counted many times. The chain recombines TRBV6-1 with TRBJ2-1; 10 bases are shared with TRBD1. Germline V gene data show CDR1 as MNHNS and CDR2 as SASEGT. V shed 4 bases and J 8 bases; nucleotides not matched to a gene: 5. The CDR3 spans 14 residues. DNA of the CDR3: TGTGCCAGCAGTGGGGGACAGGGGTTCGATGAGCAGTTCTTC. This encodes CASSGGQGFDEQFF.

Here the CDR3 DNA reads TGTGCCAGCAGCACCGGGACAGGGGGCACGTATGGCTACACCTTC. This translates into CASSTGTGGTYGYTF. The chain uses TRBV2 and TRBJ1-2; 12 bases agree with TRBD1. V shed 6 bases and J 5 bases; nucleotides not matched to a gene: 7. The CDR3 has 15 residues. CDR1 SNHLY and CDR2 FYNNEI come from the germline V gene.

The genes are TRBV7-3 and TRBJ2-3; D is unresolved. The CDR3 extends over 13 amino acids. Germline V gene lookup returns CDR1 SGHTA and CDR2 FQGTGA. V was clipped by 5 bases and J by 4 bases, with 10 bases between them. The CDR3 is CASSLPNSDTQYF. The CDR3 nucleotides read TGTGCCAGCAGCCTTCCTAACTCAGATACGCAGTATTTT.

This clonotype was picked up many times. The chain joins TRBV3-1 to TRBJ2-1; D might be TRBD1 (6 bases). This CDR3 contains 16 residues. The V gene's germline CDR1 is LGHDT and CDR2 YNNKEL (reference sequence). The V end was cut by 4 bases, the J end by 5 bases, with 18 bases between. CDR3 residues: CASSPHWGRDNNEQFF. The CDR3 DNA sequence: TGTGCCAGCAGCCCCCATTGGGGGCGAGACAACAATGAGCAGTTCTTC.

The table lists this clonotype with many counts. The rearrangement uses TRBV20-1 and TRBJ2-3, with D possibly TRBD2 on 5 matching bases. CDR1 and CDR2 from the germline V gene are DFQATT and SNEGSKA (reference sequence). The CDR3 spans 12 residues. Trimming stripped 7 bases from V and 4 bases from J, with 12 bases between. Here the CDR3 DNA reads TGCAGTGTATTAGCGTCTGCAGATACGCAGTATTTT. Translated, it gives CSVLASADTQYF.

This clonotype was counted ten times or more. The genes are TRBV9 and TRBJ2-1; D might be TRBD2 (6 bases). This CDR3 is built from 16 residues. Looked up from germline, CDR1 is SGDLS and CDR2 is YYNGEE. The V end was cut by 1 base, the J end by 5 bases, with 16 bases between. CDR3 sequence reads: CASSVTGGREDNEQFF. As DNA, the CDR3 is TGTGCCAGCAGCGTAACCGGGGGAAGAGAAGACAATGAGCAGTTCTTC.